The clone carrying this T cell receptor (beta chain) was seen only a few times. The germline V gene encodes CDR1 SGHRS and CDR2 YFSETQ. CDR3 size: 15 residues. V was pared by 0 bases and J by 6 bases, with 7 bases of the junction left unmatched. This specimen belongs to a study of cytomegalovirus exposure and HLA in healthy donors. The PCR employed 60 Vbeta primers together with 13 Jbeta primers. Assay: immunoSEQ multiplex PCR; the TCRdb copy retains only in-frame clones and omits some. The profile covers about 190,000 clones, with over 75% appearing a single time and 6.3% taken by the ten largest. This clonotype originated in a man in his forties or fifties in good health and CMV-seropositive. Sequencing input: PBMCs. This chain connects TRBV5-1 to TRBJ2-3; 7 bases are shared with TRBD2. The CDR3 sequence: CASSLASGELDTQYF. CDR3 DNA: TGCGCCAGCAGCTTGGCCAGCGGGGAACTGGATACGCAGTATTTT.